The 11 T cell receptor beta chains in this list originate from one sample, sequenced in a study of blood T cell repertoires in COVID-19. Repertoires were generated with immunoSEQ multiplex PCR, while TCRdb's copy carries only in-frame clones and drops some. Of around 280,000 clones in the sample, around 88% are singletons; the top ten hold about 5.7%. The sample consisted of PBMCs or T cells enriched from blood (not recorded which). The receptors shown here come from a woman in her thirties or forties who had recovered from COVID-19.

The chain employs TRBV24-1 and TRBJ2-2; 9 bases map to TRBD2. Germline V lookup: CDR1 KGHDR, CDR2 SFDVKD. Germline trimming cut 4 bases from V and 3 bases from J; bases unmatched to any gene: 17. The CDR3 has 20 residues. In DNA, the CDR3 is TGTGCCACCAGTGACCCTCTATCGGGCGGGAGGGCGTCAGACACCGGGGAGCTGTTTTTT. It specifies CATSDPLSGGRASDTGELFF.

This rearrangement joins TRBV30 to TRBJ1-2; no clear D. The CDR3 is made up of 13 amino acids. CDR1 GTSNPN and CDR2 SVGIG come from the germline V gene (reference sequence). V was clipped by 0 bases and J by 1 base, with 6 bases between them. The CDR3 protein is CAWSVSVNYGYTF. The CDR3 nucleotides read TGTGCCTGGAGTGTATCCGTTAACTATGGCTACACCTTC.

The rearrangement links TRBV18 to TRBJ2-7; the match to TRBD2 covers 15 bases. The CDR3 has 17 residues. The junction had 2 bases not matched to a gene; V was cut back by 0 bases and J by 2 bases. In germline, CDR1 is KGHSH, CDR2 LQKENI. CDR3 sequence: CASSPPGLAGGTYEQYF. The CDR3 DNA reads as TGTGCCAGCTCACCACCGGGACTAGCGGGAGGCACCTACGAGCAGTACTTC.

The rearrangement joins TRBV28 to TRBJ2-3; 8 positions match TRBD1. The CDR3 is 17 amino acids. Germline loops: CDR1 MDHEN, CDR2 SYDVKM. V shed 6 bases, J shed 0 bases, and the junction held 11 bases outside the gene matches. The CDR3 is CASRSGTGYSSTDTQYF. CDR3 bases: TGTGCCAGCAGATCCGGGACAGGTTATTCTAGCACAGATACGCAGTATTTT.

This chain joins TRBV10-3 and TRBJ2-3; 12 bases match TRBD2. The junction had 8 bases not matched to a gene; V was cut back by 0 bases and J by 1 base. Germline assignment: CDR1 ENHRY and CDR2 SYGVKD. CDR3 length equals 19 residues. CDR3 amino acids: CAISESRTSGRLGTDTQYF. CDR3 DNA sequence: TGTGCCATCAGTGAGTCGCGAACTAGCGGGAGGCTAGGCACAGATACGCAGTATTTT.

V is TRBV11-3 and J is TRBJ2-7, with D hard to call. The V and J ends lost 3 bases and 4 bases respectively, with 10 bases between them. The CDR3 spans 13 residues. CDR1 SGHNT and CDR2 YENEEA come from the germline V gene. CDR3 sequence reads: CASSLTGEYEQYF. For the CDR3, the DNA is TGTGCCAGCAGCTTGACTGGAGAATACGAGCAGTACTTC.

As DNA, the CDR3 is TGTGCCAGCAGCCAAGAAGCGGGAGCTCGGTACGAGCAGTACTTC. Translating gives CASSQEAGARYEQYF. V usage is TRBV14 and J usage is TRBJ2-7, with 8 bases that match TRBD2. Germline-derived CDR1 and CDR2 are SGHDN and FVKESK. CDR3 length equals 15 residues. Unmatched junction bases numbered 5, after V lost 0 bases and J lost 4 bases.

The V and J genes are TRBV7-2 and TRBJ1-2; the D gene is possibly TRBD1 (6 bases). Germline assignment: CDR1 SGHTA and CDR2 FQGNSA. V dropped 5 bases and J dropped 7 bases, with 20 bases sitting between them. The CDR3 contains 15 residues. The CDR3 spells CASSPSTRGGGGYTF. The CDR3 DNA reads as TGTGCCAGCAGCCCCTCCACTAGGGGAGGGGGTGGCTACACCTTC.

The V call is TRBV7-2, the J call TRBJ1-2; 8 bases align to TRBD1. Germline CDR1 reads SGHTA; CDR2 reads FQGNSA. CDR3 length equals 13 residues. The J segment lost 7 bases and the V segment lost 6 bases, leaving 7 bases of the junction unmatched. The CDR3 loop is CASSTDRGGGYTF. DNA for the CDR3: TGTGCCAGCAGTACTGACAGGGGAGGTGGCTACACCTTC.

In its sample, this clone was seen once. The chain has TRBV4-3 and TRBJ1-2, with 11 bases lining up with TRBD1. CDR1 and CDR2 from the germline V gene are LGHNA and YSLEER. CDR3 length: 16 residues. V lost 0 bases to trimming and J lost 4 bases; unmatched junction nucleotides: 4. As DNA, the CDR3 is TGCGCCAGCAGCCAAGATGGGACAGGGGGTTCCTATGGCTACACCTTC. Translated, it gives CASSQDGTGGSYGYTF.

The chain combines TRBV19 with TRBJ1-1; no clear D. V lost 8 bases and J lost 0, with 16 bases in between. The CDR3 has 15 amino acids. Looked up from germline, CDR1 is LNHDA and CDR2 is SQIVND (reference sequence). The CDR3 loop reads CASEDGRRMNTEAFF. CDR3 sequence (DNA): TGTGCCAGTGAAGATGGGCGCCGGATGAACACTGAAGCTTTCTTT.